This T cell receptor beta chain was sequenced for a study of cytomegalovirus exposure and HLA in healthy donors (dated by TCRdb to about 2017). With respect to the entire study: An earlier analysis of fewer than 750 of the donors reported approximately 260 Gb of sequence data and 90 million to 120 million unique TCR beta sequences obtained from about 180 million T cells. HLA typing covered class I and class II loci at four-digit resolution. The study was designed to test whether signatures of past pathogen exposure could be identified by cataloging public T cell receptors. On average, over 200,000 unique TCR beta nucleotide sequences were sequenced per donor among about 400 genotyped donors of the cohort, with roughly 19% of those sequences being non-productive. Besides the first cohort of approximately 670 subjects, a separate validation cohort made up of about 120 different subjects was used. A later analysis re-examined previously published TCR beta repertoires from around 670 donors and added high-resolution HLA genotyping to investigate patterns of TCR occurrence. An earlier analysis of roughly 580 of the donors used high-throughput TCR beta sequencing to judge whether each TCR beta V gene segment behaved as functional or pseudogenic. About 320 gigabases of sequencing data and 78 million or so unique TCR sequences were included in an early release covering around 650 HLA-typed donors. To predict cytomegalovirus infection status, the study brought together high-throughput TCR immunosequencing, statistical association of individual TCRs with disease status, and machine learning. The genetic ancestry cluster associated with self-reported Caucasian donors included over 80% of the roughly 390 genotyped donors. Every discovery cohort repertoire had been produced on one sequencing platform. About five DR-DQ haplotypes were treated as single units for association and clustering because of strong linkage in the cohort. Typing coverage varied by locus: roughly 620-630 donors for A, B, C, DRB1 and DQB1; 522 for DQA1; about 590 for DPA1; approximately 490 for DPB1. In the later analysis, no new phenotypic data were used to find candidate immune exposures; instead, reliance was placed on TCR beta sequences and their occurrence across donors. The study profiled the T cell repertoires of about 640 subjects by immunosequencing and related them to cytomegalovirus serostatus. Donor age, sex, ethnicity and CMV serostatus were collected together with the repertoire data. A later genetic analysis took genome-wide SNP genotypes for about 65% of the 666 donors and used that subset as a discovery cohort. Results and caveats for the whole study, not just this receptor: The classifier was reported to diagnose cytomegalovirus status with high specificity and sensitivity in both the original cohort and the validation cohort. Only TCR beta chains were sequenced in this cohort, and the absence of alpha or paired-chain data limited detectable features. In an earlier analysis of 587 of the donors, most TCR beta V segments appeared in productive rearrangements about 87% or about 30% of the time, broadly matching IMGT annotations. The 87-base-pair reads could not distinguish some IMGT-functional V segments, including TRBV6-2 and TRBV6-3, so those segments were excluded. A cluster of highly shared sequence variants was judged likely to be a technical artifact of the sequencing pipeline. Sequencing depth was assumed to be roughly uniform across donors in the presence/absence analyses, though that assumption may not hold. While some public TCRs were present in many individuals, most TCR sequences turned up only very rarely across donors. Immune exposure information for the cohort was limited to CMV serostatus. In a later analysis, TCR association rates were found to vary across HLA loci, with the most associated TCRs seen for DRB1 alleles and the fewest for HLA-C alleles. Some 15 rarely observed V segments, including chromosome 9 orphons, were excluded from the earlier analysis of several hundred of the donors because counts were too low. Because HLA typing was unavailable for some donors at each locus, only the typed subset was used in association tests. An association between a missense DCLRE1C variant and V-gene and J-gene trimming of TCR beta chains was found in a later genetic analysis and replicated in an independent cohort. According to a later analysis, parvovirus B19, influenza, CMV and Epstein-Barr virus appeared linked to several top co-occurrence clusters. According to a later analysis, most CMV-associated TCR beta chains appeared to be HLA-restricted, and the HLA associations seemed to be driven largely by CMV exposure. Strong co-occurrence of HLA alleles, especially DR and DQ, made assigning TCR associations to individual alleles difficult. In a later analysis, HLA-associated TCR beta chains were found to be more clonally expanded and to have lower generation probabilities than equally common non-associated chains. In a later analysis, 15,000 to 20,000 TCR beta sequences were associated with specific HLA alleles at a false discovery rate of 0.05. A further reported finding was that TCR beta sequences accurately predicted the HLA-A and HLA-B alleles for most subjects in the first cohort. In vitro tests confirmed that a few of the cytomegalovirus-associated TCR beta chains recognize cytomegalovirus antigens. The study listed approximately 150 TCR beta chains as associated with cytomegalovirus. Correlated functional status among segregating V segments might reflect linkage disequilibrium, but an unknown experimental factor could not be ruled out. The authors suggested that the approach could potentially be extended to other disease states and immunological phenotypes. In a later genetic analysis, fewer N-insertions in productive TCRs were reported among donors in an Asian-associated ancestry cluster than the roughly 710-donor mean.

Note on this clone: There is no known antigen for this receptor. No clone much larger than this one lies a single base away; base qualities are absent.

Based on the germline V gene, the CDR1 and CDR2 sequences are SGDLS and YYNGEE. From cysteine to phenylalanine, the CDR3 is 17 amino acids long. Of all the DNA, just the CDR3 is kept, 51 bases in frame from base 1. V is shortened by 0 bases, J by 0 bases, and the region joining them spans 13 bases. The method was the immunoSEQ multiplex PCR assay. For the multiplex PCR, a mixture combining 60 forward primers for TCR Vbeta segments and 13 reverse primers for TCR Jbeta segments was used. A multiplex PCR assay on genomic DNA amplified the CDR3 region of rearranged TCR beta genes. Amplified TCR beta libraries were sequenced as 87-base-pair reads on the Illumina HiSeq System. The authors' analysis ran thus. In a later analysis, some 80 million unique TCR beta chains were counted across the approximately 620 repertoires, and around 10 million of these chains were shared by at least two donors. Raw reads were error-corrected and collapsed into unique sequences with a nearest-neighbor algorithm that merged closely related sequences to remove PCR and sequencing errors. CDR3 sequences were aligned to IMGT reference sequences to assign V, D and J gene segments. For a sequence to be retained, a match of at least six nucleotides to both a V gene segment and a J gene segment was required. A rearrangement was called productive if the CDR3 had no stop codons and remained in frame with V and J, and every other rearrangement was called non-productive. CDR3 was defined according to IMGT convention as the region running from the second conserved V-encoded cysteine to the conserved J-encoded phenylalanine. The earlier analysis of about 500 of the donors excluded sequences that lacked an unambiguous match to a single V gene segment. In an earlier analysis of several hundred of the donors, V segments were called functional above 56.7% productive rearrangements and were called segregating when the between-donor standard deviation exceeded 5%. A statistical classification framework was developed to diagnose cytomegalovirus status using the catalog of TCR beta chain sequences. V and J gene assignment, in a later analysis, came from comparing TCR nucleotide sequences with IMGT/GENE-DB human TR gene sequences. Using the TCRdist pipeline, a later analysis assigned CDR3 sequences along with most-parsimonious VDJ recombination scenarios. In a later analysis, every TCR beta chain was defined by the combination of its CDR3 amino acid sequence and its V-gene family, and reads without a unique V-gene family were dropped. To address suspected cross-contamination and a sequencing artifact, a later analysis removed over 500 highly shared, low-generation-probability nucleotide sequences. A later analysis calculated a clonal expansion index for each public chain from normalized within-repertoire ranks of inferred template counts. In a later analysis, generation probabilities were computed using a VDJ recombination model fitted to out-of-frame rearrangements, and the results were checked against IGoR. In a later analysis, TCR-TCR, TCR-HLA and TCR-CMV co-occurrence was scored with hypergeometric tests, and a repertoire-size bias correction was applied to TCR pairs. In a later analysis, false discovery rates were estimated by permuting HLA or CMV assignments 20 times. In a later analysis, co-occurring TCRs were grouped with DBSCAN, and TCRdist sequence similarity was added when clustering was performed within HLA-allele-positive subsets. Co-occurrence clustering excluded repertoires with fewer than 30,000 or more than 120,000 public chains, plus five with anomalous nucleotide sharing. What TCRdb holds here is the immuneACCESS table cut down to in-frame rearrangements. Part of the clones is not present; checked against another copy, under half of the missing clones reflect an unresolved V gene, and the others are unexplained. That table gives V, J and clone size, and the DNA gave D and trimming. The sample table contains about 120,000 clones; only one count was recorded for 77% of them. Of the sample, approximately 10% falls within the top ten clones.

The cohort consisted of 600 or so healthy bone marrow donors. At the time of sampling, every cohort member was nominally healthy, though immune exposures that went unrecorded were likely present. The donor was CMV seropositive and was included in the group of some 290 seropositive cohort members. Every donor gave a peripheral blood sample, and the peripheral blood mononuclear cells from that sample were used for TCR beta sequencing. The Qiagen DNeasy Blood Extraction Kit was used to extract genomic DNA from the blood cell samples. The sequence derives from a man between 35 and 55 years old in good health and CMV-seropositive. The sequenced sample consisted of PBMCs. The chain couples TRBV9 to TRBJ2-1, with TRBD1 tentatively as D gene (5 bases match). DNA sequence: TGTGCCAGCAGCGTAGTCCCCGACAGCCTCTCCTACAATGAGCAGTTCTTC. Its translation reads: CASSVVPDSLSYNEQFF.